This TCR beta chain came from a study of blood T cell repertoires in COVID-19. Germline CDR1 is MNHEY and CDR2 is SVGAGI. The CDR3 is 15 amino acids. Trimming left V 7 bases short and J 1 base short, with 16 bases between. In the original processing: Amplified reference gene primers provided the basis for estimating nucleated cell counts. Produced via immunoSEQ multiplex PCR; TCRdb's table is partial and in-frame only. V and J calls and clone size are given by that table; D and trimming were obtained from the DNA. This sample carries about 120,000 clones, over 75% of them seen once, and the ten largest clones take roughly 1.6%.

The source material was peripheral blood. The chain recombines TRBV6-5 with TRBJ1-1; D gene unclear. The source of this sequence is a man aged 45-60 years with acute or convalescent COVID-19. CDR3 coding DNA: TGTGCCAGCACCTCTCGGCACCTAGAGAACACTGAAGCTTTCTTT. Its translation is CASTSRHLENTEAFF.